Following are 27 T cell receptor beta chains from one sample sequenced in a study of OX40 agonist ivuxolimab in advanced cancers. The data were produced by immunoSEQ multiplex PCR, yet TCRdb's version contains in-frame clones alone and is incomplete. This repertoire shows 50,000 or so clones, around 77% found once; its top ten account for approximately 2%. Material: CD4+ or CD8+ T cells sorted from blood, obtained in a trial of the OX40 agonist ivuxolimab. These receptors were taken from an adult with an advanced solid tumor such as melanoma, head and neck, liver or kidney cancer.

The chain employs TRBV28 and TRBJ2-1; 10 bases line up with TRBD1. The V gene's germline CDR1 is MDHEN and CDR2 SYDVKM. With V trimmed by 1 base and J by 8 bases, 8 bases remained unmatched. This CDR3 contains 16 residues. In DNA form, the CDR3 reads TGTGCCAGCAGTTTATCCCCCTGGACAGGGGGTTATGAGCAGTTCTTC. Residues: CASSLSPWTGGYEQFF.

CDR3 DNA sequence: TGTGCCAGTAGTCCCCCCGTGAACACTGAAGCTTTCTTT. Protein sequence: CASSPPVNTEAFF. The J gene is TRBJ1-1, the V gene TRBV19; D remains ambiguous. Germline V gives CDR1 LNHDA, CDR2 SQIVND (reference sequence). V shed 5 bases and J shed 0 bases, with 7 bases lying between them. This CDR3 has 13 residues. Drawing the rest from reference TRBV19 and TRBJ1-1, the complete variable domain is DGGITQSPKYLFRKEGQNVTLSCEQNLNHDAMYWYRQDPGQGLRLIYYSQIVNDFQKGDIAEGYSVSREKKESFPLTVTSAQKNPTAFYLCASSPPVNTEAFFGQGTRLTVV.

CDR3: CASSNFWGSQETQYF. CDR3 nucleotides: TGTGCCAGCAGCAACTTCTGGGGTTCACAAGAGACCCAGTACTTC. The V call is TRBV7-9, the J call TRBJ2-5; no firm D call. Looked up from germline, CDR1 is SEHNR and CDR2 is FQNEAQ (reference sequence). The ends were cut back, 5 bases at V and 2 bases at J, with 15 bases in the middle. The CDR3 totals 15 residues.

The chain uses TRBV5-1 and TRBJ2-3; D gene unclear. The V gene lost 4 bases and the J gene lost 0 bases, with 3 bases spanning the gap. CDR3 length equals 12 residues. Germline V gives CDR1 SGHRS, CDR2 YFSETQ. The CDR3 DNA is TGCGCCAGCAGCACCAGCACAGATACGCAGTATTTT. It encodes CASSTSTDTQYF.

This clone came up a few times. The chain couples TRBV11-2 to TRBJ2-5; perhaps TRBD2 as D (5 bases). There are 16 residues in the CDR3. V was trimmed by 7 bases and J by 3 bases, leaving 21 bases between them. Germline loops: CDR1 SGHAT, CDR2 FQNNGV. The CDR3 DNA follows: TGTGCCAGCACCCGTTCACGGGGTGAACGAGAAGAGACCCAGTACTTC. Its protein is CASTRSRGEREETQYF.

In this sample, this clone turned up a few times. The rearrangement joins TRBV10-1 to TRBJ1-1, with D perhaps matching TRBD1 (5 bases). The V and J ends lost 7 bases and 5 bases respectively, with 14 bases between them. CDR1 is WNHNN, CDR2 SYGVQD, per germline (reference sequence). The length of the CDR3 is 13 residues. CDR3 protein: CASTPGRGTEAFF. CDR3 in DNA: TGCGCCAGCACCCCGGGGCGGGGGACTGAAGCTTTCTTT.

This clone was seen a handful of times. The chain recombines TRBV28 with TRBJ2-1, with 7 bases lining up with TRBD2. Germline V CDR1 and CDR2: MDHEN, SYDVKM. The J segment lost 1 base and the V segment lost 3 bases, leaving 3 bases of the junction unmatched. The CDR3 runs to 15 residues. The CDR3: CASSLEGLSYNEQFF. The DNA for the CDR3 is TGTGCCAGCAGTTTGGAGGGACTATCCTACAATGAGCAGTTCTTC. The full variable domain, rest sourced from reference TRBV28 and TRBJ2-1, is DVKVTQSSRYLVKRTGEKVFLECVQDMDHENMFWYRQDPGLGLRLIYFSYDVKMKEKGDIPEGYSVSREKKERFSLILESASTNQTSMYLCASSLEGLSYNEQFFGPGTRLTVL.

DNA for the CDR3: TGTGCCAGCACCCGCGGAGGCAGCCACACTGAAGCTTTCTTT. Translated, it gives CASTRGGSHTEAFF. This sequence joins TRBV9 and TRBJ1-1; D uncertain. Germline CDR1 SGDLS, CDR2 YYNGEE. The CDR3 runs to 14 residues. Trimming shortened V by 6 bases and J by 3 bases, and 15 bases separated the two germline ends.

V gene TRBV7-2 combines with J gene TRBJ1-3; a weak D match, TRBD1 (6 bases). Deletions cut 5 bases from V and 1 base from J, with 18 bases between. Germline V lookup: CDR1 SGHTA, CDR2 FQGNSA. This CDR3 comprises 17 residues. CDR3 amino acids: CASSLGGQAFSGNTIYF. CDR3 sequence (DNA): TGTGCCAGCAGCCTGGGGGGGCAGGCTTTTTCTGGAAACACCATATATTTT.

This clone came up once. The rearrangement uses TRBV28 and TRBJ1-5, with 8 bases identical to TRBD1. The CDR3 sequence is 12 residues long. J lost 4 bases, V lost 8 bases, and 1 base had no gene match. Germline-derived CDR1 and CDR2 are MDHEN and SYDVKM. DNA for the CDR3: TGTGCCAGCTGGACAGGGAATCAGCCCCAGCATTTT. Amino acid sequence: CASWTGNQPQHF.

This clone was counted a few times. The V call is TRBV19, the J call TRBJ2-6; tentative D call: TRBD1 (5 bases). V lost 4 bases to trimming and J lost 4 bases, with 8 bases between them. The CDR3 sequence is 14 residues long. CDR1 LNHDA and CDR2 SQIVND come from the germline V gene (reference sequence). The CDR3: CASSTGYGANVLTF. As DNA, the CDR3 is TGTGCCAGTAGTACAGGGTACGGGGCCAACGTCCTGACTTTC.

This chain uses TRBV5-5 with TRBJ1-5; unclear D gene. Germline V gene data show CDR1 as SGHKS and CDR2 as YYEKEE (reference sequence). The CDR3 extends over 13 amino acids. The V end was cut by 0 bases, the J end by 2 bases, with 3 bases between. The CDR3 DNA is TGTGCCAGCAGCTTGGTGGGCAATCAGCCCCAGCATTTT. This sequence encodes CASSLVGNQPQHF.

J is TRBJ2-3 and V is TRBV5-1; D possibly matches TRBD1 or TRBD2 (6 bases each). The CDR3 runs 16 residues. V was pared by 1 base and J by 2 bases, with 14 bases between. CDR1 and CDR2 (germline): SGHRS, YFSETQ. CDR3 bases: TGCGCCAGCAGCTTGAGGGGGGTGGGTTCCACAGATACGCAGTATTTT. It codes for CASSLRGVGSTDTQYF.

CDR3: CASQQGSEETQYF. In nucleotides, the CDR3 is TGTGCCAGCCAGCAGGGGTCCGAAGAGACCCAGTACTTC. The chain recombines TRBV28 with TRBJ2-5, with D possibly TRBD1 on 6 matching bases. This CDR3 spans 13 amino acids. Germline CDR1 reads MDHEN; CDR2 reads SYDVKM. Deletions cut 8 bases from V and 3 bases from J, with 13 bases between.

V usage is TRBV5-4 and J usage is TRBJ2-2, with D maybe TRBD1 (6 bases). The germline gives CDR1 SGHNT, CDR2 YYREEE (reference sequence). Between the trimmed V and J ends, which lost 5 bases and 1 base, there was a span of 12 bases. The CDR3 consists of 15 residues. DNA for the CDR3: TGTGCCAGCAGTTCTCCGGGACAGAACACCGGGGAGCTGTTTTTT. This translates into CASSSPGQNTGELFF.

The gene calls are TRBV2 and TRBJ2-3, with TRBD1 matching over 7 bases. The CDR3 loop spans 15 amino acids. V shed 6 bases and J 0 bases; nucleotides not matched to a gene: 6. CDR1 and CDR2 (germline): SNHLY, FYNNEI. The CDR3: CASRNRGTSTDTQYF. In DNA, the CDR3 is TGTGCCAGCAGGAACAGGGGAACTAGCACAGATACGCAGTATTTT.

This clone was counted between two and nine times. The genes are TRBV6-1 and TRBJ1-1; D is ambiguous. Trimming stripped 6 bases from V and 3 bases from J, with 14 bases between. This CDR3 is 14 amino acids long. The germline CDR1 and CDR2 sequences are MNHNS and SASEGT. The CDR3: CASRLYEIDTEAFF. In DNA form, the CDR3 reads TGTGCCAGCAGACTCTATGAGATTGACACTGAAGCTTTCTTT.

The V gene is TRBV5-1, the J gene TRBJ2-1; a weak D match, TRBD2 (6 bases). Per germline, CDR1 SGHRS and CDR2 YFSETQ. V shed 1 base and J shed 5 bases, with 13 bases lying between them. The CDR3 runs 15 residues. In DNA form, the CDR3 reads TGCGCCAGCAGCTTGTCGAGTAGCGGCGACAATGAGCAGTTCTTC. Translating it yields CASSLSSSGDNEQFF.

V usage is TRBV14 and J usage is TRBJ1-1; 9 positions match TRBD1. The CDR3 loop spans 11 amino acids. Germline V gives CDR1 SGHDN, CDR2 FVKESK. With V trimmed by 8 bases and J by 5 bases, 0 bases remained unmatched. CDR3 sequence: CASGQGTEAFF. CDR3 nucleotides: TGTGCCAGCGGACAGGGGACTGAAGCTTTCTTT. Combining the CDR3 with reference TRBV14 and TRBJ1-1 gives the whole variable domain EAGVTQFPSHSVIEKGQTVTLRCDPISGHDNLYWYRRVMGKEIKFLLHFVKESKQDESGMPNNRFLAERTGGTYSTLKVQPAELEDSGVYFCASGQGTEAFFGQGTRLTVV.

Written as DNA, the CDR3 is TGTGCCAGCAGTTTGTGGGGGGCGCGGAACACTGAAGCTTTCTTT. Translating gives CASSLWGARNTEAFF. The chain couples TRBV27 to TRBJ1-1; the D gene is possibly TRBD1 (6 bases). The V end lost 3 bases, the J end lost 1 base, and 12 bases lay between the germline ends. The CDR3 is 15 amino acids. From germline, CDR1 is MNHEY and CDR2 SMNVEV (reference sequence).

This clone showed up just once. This chain uses TRBV10-2 with TRBJ1-3; 8 bases align to TRBD1. Germline CDR1 WSHSY, CDR2 SAAADI. Trimming at V came to 6 bases and at J to 3 bases, leaving 4 bases not matched to a gene. The CDR3 is 14 amino acids. CDR3 DNA: TGCGCCAGCAGCAGGGGACAGGATGGAAACACCATATATTTT. As protein: CASSRGQDGNTIYF.

V is TRBV19 and J is TRBJ2-1, with D perhaps matching TRBD1 or TRBD2 (5 bases each). CDR3 length: 15 residues. Trimming left V 4 bases short and J 8 bases short, with 18 bases between. The germline V gene has CDR1 LNHDA and CDR2 SQIVND (reference sequence). The CDR3 spells CASSKRGPETDEQFF. CDR3 coding DNA: TGTGCCAGTAGTAAACGGGGCCCGGAGACGGATGAGCAGTTCTTC.

Only a few counts were recorded for this clone. This rearrangement joins TRBV11-2 to TRBJ2-5; D unclear. This CDR3 is built from 11 residues. Germline CDR1 SGHAT, CDR2 FQNNGV. The V gene lost 3 bases and the J gene lost 4 bases, with 3 bases spanning the gap. CDR3 loop: CASSFSETQYF. DNA of the CDR3: TGTGCCAGCAGCTTCTCAGAGACCCAGTACTTC. The whole variable domain, remainder taken from reference TRBV11-2 and TRBJ2-5, is EAGVAQSPRYKIIEKRQSVAFWCNPISGHATLYWYQQILGQGPKLLIQFQNNGVVDDSQLPKDRFSAERLKGVDSTLKIQPAKLEDSAVYLCASSFSETQYFGPGTRLLVL.

The CDR3 here is CASSEWGGNQPQHF. In DNA, the CDR3 is TGTGCCAGCAGTGAATGGGGAGGCAATCAGCCCCAGCATTTT. The chain combines TRBV25-1 with TRBJ1-5; D not certain. The ends were cut back, 1 base at V and 2 bases at J, with 6 bases in the middle. This CDR3 spans 14 amino acids. The germline V gene encodes CDR1 MGHDK and CDR2 SYGVNS.

This rearrangement joins TRBV5-1 to TRBJ2-3; 11 bases map to TRBD1. CDR1 is SGHRS and CDR2 is YFSETQ in the germline V gene. The CDR3 extends over 15 amino acids. With 6 bases clipped from V and 3 bases from J, the junction kept 6 bases outside the gene matches. The CDR3 protein is CASNLGQGETDTQYF. The CDR3 nucleotides are TGCGCCAGCAATTTGGGACAGGGGGAAACAGATACGCAGTATTTT.

The CDR3 DNA sequence: TGTGCCAGCGGGGGCCCCGGGTTATCAGCTTTCTTT. It is translated as CASGGPGLSAFF. This rearrangement joins TRBV14 to TRBJ1-1, with TRBD1 as a possible D gene (6 bases). Trimming left V 8 bases short and J 10 bases short, with 17 bases between. The CDR3 has 12 amino acids. Germline assignment: CDR1 SGHDN and CDR2 FVKESK. The entire variable domain, with the rest obtained from reference TRBV14 and TRBJ1-1, is as follows: EAGVTQFPSHSVIEKGQTVTLRCDPISGHDNLYWYRRVMGKEIKFLLHFVKESKQDESGMPNNRFLAERTGGTYSTLKVQPAELEDSGVYFCASGGPGLSAFFGQGTRLTVV.

V and J are TRBV5-1 and TRBJ2-7; 9 nucleotides line up with TRBD1. CDR3 length: 14 residues. The trim removed 3 bases at V and 6 bases at J, leaving 7 bases unmatched. Germline-derived CDR1 and CDR2 are SGHRS and YFSETQ. The chain's CDR3 is CASSSRDRVSEQYF. In nucleotides, the CDR3 is TGCGCCAGCAGCTCCCGGGACAGGGTAAGCGAGCAGTACTTC.